The clone carrying this T cell receptor beta chain was counted many times. Its target is unknown. The V gene's germline CDR1 is SGHKS and CDR2 YYEKEE (reference sequence). This CDR3 contains 15 residues. Trimming removed 0 bases from V and 3 bases from J; junction bases left unmatched: 5. Each CDR3 protein gets one entry after TCRdb re-called the 5' RACE reads with MiXCR. The table has a few hundred thousand distinct CDR3 sequences, 3.2% seen once. The sample is drawn from a study of T cells after yellow fever vaccination. Overall study findings and caveats: Weaker overall was a secondary response that nonetheless peaked faster, on day 5 versus 15.

The J gene is TRBJ2-7, the V gene TRBV5-5; TRBD1 agrees at 8 bases. The sample in question was CD4+ T cells sorted from PBMCs, obtained 10 days after the yellow fever booster vaccination. The source is a man aged 18-30 years who received the YFV17D yellow fever vaccine. The CDR3 DNA follows: TGTGCCAGCAGCTTGGTATTGACAGGGGACTACGAGCAGTACTTC. As protein: CASSLVLTGDYEQYF. Based on the CDR3 plus reference TRBV5-5 and TRBJ2-7, the full variable domain is DAGVTQSPTHLIKTRGQQVTLRCSPISGHKSVSWYQQVLGQGPQFIFQYYEKEERGRGNFPDRFSARQFPNYSSELNVNALLLGDSALYLCASSLVLTGDYEQYFGPGTRLTVT.